This TCR beta chain was identified during a study of CD8 T cells in ankylosing spondylitis. Study-wide results and limits: For ankylosing spondylitis blood, a TCR beta motif of fewer than 10 highly homologous variants appeared characteristic. According to the report, clones linked to the disease were significantly enriched in matched synovial fluid samples taken from ankylosing spondylitis patients.

CDR1 and CDR2 from the germline V gene are SGDLS and YYNGEE. Between the trimmed V and J ends, which lost 0 bases and 3 bases, there was a span of 9 bases. The CDR3 loop spans 14 amino acids. There are many counts of this clonotype. Its antigen is unknown. Quantitative 5'-RACE was performed with molecular barcodes, and it yielded the TCR beta libraries. In TCRdb, the 5' RACE reads were re-called with MiXCR into one record per CDR3 protein. The sample has 25,000 to 35,000 distinct CDR3 sequences, about 5.3% seen once. The chain joins TRBV9 to TRBJ2-5, with D perhaps TRBD2 (5 bases). This sequence originates from a female donor with ankylosing spondylitis or in good health (not recorded which). The sequencing sample was made of blood, either unsorted or a sorted T cell fraction (not recorded which). The CDR3 region is CASSVATGKETQYF. CDR3 DNA: TGTGCCAGCAGCGTAGCGACGGGGAAAGAGACCCAGTACTTC.